This T cell receptor beta chain was retrieved from a study of shared clonotypes between healthy human individuals (dated by TCRdb to 2018 to 2020). For context, the study as a whole: The cohort included three men and a couple of women between 18 and 49 years of age. Per donor, three plates each were used for CD4 naive and CD4 memory, two for CD8 naive, and one for CD8 memory. Libraries were prepared and TCR repertoires were sequenced by different laboratories using diverse techniques, in order to increase sequencing depth and limit assay-specific biases. Blood TCR repertoires of 5 or 6 healthy adults were deeply sequenced to estimate repertoire size and the extent of clonotype sharing between individuals. Leukapheresis yielded between about 0.9 and 9.5 billion PBMCs per donor.

What the research found in general, with its limitations: Sampling was restricted to blood, and TCR repertoires in tissues likely differ from the TCR repertoires found in blood. Naive subsets generally had larger estimated clonotype richness than memory subsets. Pairwise subsampling led to the expectation that sequencing depth would affect the degree of clonotype sharing among donors. The genetic and exposure-history diversity represented was limited by the small number of donors. Clonotypes shared by all four sorted-subset donors showed higher generation probabilities than non-shared clonotypes. Rarefaction of sorted-subset datasets indicated incomplete sequencing despite the large sequencing depth. Across a few donors, about 5.2% of naive CD4, around 3.3% of naive CD8, under 2.5% of memory CD4, and about 0.44% of memory CD8 clonotypes were shared.

As regards this clone: Its antigen remains unidentified. No quality values exist for individual bases; no much larger clone is one base distant.

Clipping removes 4 bases from V and 0 bases from J, with 5 as the unmatched junction base count. The germline V gene supplies CDR1 MGHDK and CDR2 SYGVNS. Including the terminal cysteine and phenylalanine, the CDR3 comprises 16 residues. Kept here is only the CDR3 DNA, which spans 48 bases and is read in frame from base 1. TCR CDR3 regions were amplified from genomic DNA by multiplex PCR using the deep immunoSEQ assay. Genomic DNA extracted from each cell subset was distributed evenly over all wells of several immunoSEQ 96-well plates, and each plate served as one replicate. For sorted subsets, about 200 ng genomic DNA, equal to 25,000 to 35,000 T cell genomes, was loaded into each replicate PCR. Purified libraries were quantified with a Qubit 3.0 fluorometer, sized on a Bioanalyzer 2100, and re-quantified with the KAPA Library Quantification kit. Each immunoSEQ 96-well plate was sequenced on its own single-read 150-cycle Illumina NextSeq 550 flow cell. For the original study's pipeline: Because the immunoSEQ output included only junctional sequences and no quality scores, the filtering could not be the same as the filtering used for full-length reads. Sequences were annotated with PyIR, a Python wrapper for IgBLAST v1.9, using IMGT germline references to assign V/J genes and CDR3. Reads were filtered out if the reads had weak V/J assignments (E-value above 1e-6), no CDR3, stop codons, out-of-frame junctions, or ambiguous translated residues. V3J clonotypes were defined as sequences sharing an identical inferred V gene, J gene, and CDR3 amino acid sequence. The percentage overlap between two repertoires was calculated by dividing the number of shared unique clonotypes by the size of the smaller repertoire. Three approaches were used to assess repertoire richness: RTK rarefaction, the Chao1 estimator, and Recon v2.1 estimates of unobserved clonotypes. For all TCRbeta clonotypes obtained by the gDNA method from four donors, generation probabilities were computed with OLGA. TCRdb mirrors the immuneACCESS table, restricted to in-frame sequences. Some clones are absent from its copies; in checked studies, under half trace to an unresolved V gene, and the reason for the others is unknown. The DNA gave D and trimming, while V, J and clone size come from that table. This sample holds 100,000 to 120,000 clones; about 63% were observed only once. Of the sample, approximately 25% falls within the top ten clones.

Donors were healthy HIV-negative adults with no recently reported acute infections or vaccinations. Every donor was a Caucasian adult residing in Nashville, Tennessee, USA. CD8 memory samples consisted of magnetically selected CD45RO+ cells combined with CCR7-negative CD45RA+ effector memory (TemRA) cells. After blood collection by leukapheresis, PBMCs were isolated using Ficoll-Histopaque density gradient centrifugation and then cryopreserved in the vapor phase of liquid nitrogen. Analytical flow cytometry was used to check the purity and quantity of each magnetically sorted T cell population. Genomic DNA was isolated from every sorted fraction and measured by UV absorbance on a Nanodrop 2000c.

The receptor comes from a woman under 40 in good health. The rearrangement combines TRBV25-1 with TRBJ2-7; 11 central nucleotides agree with TRBD2. The sample comprised memory CD8+ T cells sorted from blood. The label giving this sample's cell subset or site can be read as: CD45RO+ cells pooled with CCR7-negative TemRA cells. The CDR3 sequence is CASSVPSGRTSYEQYF. The DNA sequence follows: TGTGCCAGCAGTGTACCTAGCGGGAGGACCTCCTACGAGCAGTACTTC.